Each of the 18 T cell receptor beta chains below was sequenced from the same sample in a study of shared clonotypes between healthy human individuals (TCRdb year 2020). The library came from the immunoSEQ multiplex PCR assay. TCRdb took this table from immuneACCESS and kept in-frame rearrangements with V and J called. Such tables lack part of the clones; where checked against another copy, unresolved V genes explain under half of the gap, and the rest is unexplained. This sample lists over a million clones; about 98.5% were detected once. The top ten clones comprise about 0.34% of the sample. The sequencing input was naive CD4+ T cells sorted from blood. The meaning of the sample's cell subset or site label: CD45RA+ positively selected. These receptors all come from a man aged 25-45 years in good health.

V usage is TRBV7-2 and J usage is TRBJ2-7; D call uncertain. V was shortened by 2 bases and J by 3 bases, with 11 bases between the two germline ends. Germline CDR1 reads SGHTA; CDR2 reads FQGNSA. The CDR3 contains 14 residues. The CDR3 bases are TGTGCCAGCAGCTTAACGACCTCTGGCTACGAGCAGTACTTC. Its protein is CASSLTTSGYEQYF.

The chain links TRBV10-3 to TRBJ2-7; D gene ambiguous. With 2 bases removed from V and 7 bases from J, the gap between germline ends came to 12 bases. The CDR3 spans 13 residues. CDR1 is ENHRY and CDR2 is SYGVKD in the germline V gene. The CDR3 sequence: CAISEGRNLEQYF. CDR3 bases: TGTGCCATCAGTGAGGGCAGGAACTTGGAGCAGTACTTC.

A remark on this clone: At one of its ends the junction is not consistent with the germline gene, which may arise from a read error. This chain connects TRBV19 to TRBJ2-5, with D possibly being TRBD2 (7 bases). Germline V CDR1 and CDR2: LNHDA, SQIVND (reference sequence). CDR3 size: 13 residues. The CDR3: CTREGRGQRTQYF. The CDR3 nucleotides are TGTACCAGGGAGGGCAGGGGTCAGCGTACCCAGTACTTC.

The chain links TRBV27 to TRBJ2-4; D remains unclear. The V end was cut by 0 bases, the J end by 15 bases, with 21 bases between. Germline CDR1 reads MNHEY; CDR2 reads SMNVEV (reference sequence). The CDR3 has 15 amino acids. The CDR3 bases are TGTGCCAGCAGTTTATCACCAAGGACGGGCGGTCCGAGGTACTTC. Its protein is CASSLSPRTGGPRYF.

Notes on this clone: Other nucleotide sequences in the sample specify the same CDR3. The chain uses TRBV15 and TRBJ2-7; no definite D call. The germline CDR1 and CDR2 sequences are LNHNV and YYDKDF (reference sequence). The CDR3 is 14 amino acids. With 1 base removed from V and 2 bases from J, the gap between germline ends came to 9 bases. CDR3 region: CATSRVGGPYEQYF. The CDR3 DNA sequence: TGTGCCACCAGCAGAGTAGGTGGGCCCTACGAGCAGTACTTC.

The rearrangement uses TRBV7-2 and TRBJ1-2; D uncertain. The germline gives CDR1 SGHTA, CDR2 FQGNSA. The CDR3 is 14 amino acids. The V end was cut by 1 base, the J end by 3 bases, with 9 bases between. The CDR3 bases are TGTGCCAGCAGCTTAGAACCGGGTGACTATGGCTACACCTTC. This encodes CASSLEPGDYGYTF.

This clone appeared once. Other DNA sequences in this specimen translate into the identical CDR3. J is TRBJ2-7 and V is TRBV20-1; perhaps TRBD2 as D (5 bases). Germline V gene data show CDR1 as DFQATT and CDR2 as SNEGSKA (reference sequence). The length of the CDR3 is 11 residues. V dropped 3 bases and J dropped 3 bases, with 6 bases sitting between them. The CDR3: CSASTSYEQYF. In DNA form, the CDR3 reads TGCAGTGCTAGCACTAGCTACGAGCAGTACTTC.

The CDR3 nucleotides are TGTGCCAGCAGCTTAGCGGTCCTAGCCATTAATGAGCAGTTCTTC. Translation gives CASSLAVLAINEQFF. This rearrangement joins TRBV7-6 to TRBJ2-1, with D perhaps TRBD2 (5 bases). CDR1 is SGHVS, CDR2 FNYEAQ, per germline. The CDR3 spans 15 residues. Trimming took 0 bases from V and 7 from J, leaving 13 bases between them.

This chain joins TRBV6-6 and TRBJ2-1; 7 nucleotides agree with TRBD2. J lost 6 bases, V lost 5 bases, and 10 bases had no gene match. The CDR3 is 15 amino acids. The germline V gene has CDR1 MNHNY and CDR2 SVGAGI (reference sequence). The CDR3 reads CASSTRRGGSNEQFF. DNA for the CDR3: TGTGCCAGCAGTACCCGCCGGGGCGGGAGCAATGAGCAGTTCTTC.

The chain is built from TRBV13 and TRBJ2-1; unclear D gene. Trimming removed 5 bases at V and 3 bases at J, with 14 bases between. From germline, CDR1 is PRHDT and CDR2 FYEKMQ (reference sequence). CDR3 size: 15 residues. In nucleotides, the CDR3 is TGTGCCAGCAGCCCGTCGCTCCCTATCTACAATGAGCAGTTCTTC. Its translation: CASSPSLPIYNEQFF.

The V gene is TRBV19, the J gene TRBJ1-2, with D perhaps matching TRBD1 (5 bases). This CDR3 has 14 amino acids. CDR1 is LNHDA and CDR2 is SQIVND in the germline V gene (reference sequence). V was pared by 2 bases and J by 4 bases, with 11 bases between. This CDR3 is CASSIRRDLYGYTF. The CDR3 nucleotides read TGTGCCAGTAGTATAAGAAGGGACCTCTATGGCTACACCTTC.

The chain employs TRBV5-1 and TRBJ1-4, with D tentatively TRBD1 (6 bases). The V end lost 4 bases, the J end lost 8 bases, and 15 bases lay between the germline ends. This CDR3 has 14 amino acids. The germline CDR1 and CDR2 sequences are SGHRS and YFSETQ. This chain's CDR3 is CASSQTGIGEKLFF. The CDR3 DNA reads TGCGCCAGCAGCCAAACAGGGATAGGGGAAAAACTGTTTTTT.

The chain's CDR3 is CASSEAGIPYEQYF. In DNA form, the CDR3 reads TGTGCCAGCAGTGAAGCCGGGATACCCTACGAGCAGTACTTC. The chain combines TRBV2 with TRBJ2-7; weak D call: TRBD2 (5 bases). Germline lookup yields CDR1 SNHLY and CDR2 FYNNEI. V lost 0 bases and J lost 2, with 8 bases in between. This CDR3 has 14 residues.

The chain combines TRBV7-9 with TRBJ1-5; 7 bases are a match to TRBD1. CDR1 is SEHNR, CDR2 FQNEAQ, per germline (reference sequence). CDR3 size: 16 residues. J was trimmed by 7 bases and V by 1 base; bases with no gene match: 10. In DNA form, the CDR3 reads TGTGCCAGCAGCTTAGTTCAAGACAGGGTTTTACAGCCCCAGCATTTT. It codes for CASSLVQDRVLQPQHF.

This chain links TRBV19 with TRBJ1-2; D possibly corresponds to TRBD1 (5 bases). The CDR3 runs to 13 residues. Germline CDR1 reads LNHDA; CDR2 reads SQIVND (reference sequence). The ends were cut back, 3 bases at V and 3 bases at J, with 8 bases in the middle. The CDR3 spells CASSIQGHYGYTF. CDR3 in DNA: TGTGCCAGTAGTATCCAGGGTCACTATGGCTACACCTTC.

CDR3 protein: CASSLHQSYEQYF. CDR3 DNA sequence: TGTGCCAGCAGCTTACATCAGTCCTACGAGCAGTACTTC. The chain links TRBV11-2 to TRBJ2-7; unclear D gene. The CDR3 sequence is 13 residues long. Trimming shortened V by 2 bases and J by 1 base, and 6 bases separated the two germline ends. The V gene's germline CDR1 is SGHAT and CDR2 FQNNGV.

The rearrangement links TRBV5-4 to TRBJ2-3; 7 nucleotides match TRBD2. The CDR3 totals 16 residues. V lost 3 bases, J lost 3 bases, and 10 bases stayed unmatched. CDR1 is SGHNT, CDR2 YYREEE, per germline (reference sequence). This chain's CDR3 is CASSSGLVLGTDTQYF. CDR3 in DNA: TGTGCCAGCAGCTCCGGACTAGTTCTCGGGACAGATACGCAGTATTTT.

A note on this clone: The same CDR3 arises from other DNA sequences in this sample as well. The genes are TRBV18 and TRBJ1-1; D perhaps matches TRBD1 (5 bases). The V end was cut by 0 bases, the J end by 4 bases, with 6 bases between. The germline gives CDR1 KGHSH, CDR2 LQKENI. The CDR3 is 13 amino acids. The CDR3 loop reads CASSPPGVTEAFF. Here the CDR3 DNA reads TGTGCCAGCTCACCACCGGGGGTCACTGAAGCTTTCTTT.